This T cell receptor (beta chain) was retrieved from a study of T cell responses to AZD1222 COVID-19 vaccine. Overall study context: The analysis combined second doses at about 4 or about 12 weeks. Study-level findings and limits: Reportedly, nearly half the spike-specific TCRs target unmutated variant regions.

Comment on this clone: As yet, its antigen is unknown.

CDR1 is SGHAT, CDR2 FQNNGV, per germline. V shed 3 bases and J shed 9 bases, with 20 bases lying between them. The CDR3 consists of 15 residues. Sequencing used immunoSEQ multiplex PCR; TCRdb keeps in-frame clones, though not all of them. The sample contains 90,000 to 120,000 clones, around 89% of which appear only once. The sequencing here drew on peripheral blood, taken on day 0 of AZD1222 vaccination. The source is an adult in good health. The J gene is TRBJ2-5, the V gene TRBV11-2; the D gene could be TRBD1 or TRBD2 (6 bases each). The DNA for the CDR3 is TGTGCCAGCAGCTTGGGTGGGGGGCATCGTAGGTCCCAGTACTTC. Translation: CASSLGGGHRRSQYF.